The present T cell receptor beta chain was sequenced within a study of cytomegalovirus exposure and HLA in healthy donors. Background on the study: As released early, the data held 75 million to 90 million unique TCRs from HLA-typed donors. Of around 400 genotyped donors, 81% grouped in the Caucasian-associated ancestry cluster. Study-level findings and limits: Per a later analysis, 18,000 or so TCR beta sequences showed association with HLA alleles at 0.05 false discovery rate.

This clone was found once. Its antigen is not identified. The primer mix had 60 Vbeta and 13 Jbeta primers. Authors' processing steps: There were some 87 million unique TCR beta chains by a later count, and around 10 million of them were shared. Using immunoSEQ multiplex PCR, the repertoire was profiled, and TCRdb retains in-frame clones only, with some absent. That table supplies the V and J calls and clone size; D and trimming were determined from the DNA. The repertoire consists of roughly 100,000 clones, with over 80% occurring once and the leading ten covering 5.5% to 7%. Germline CDR1 and CDR2: KGHSH and LQKENI. The CDR3 extends over 12 amino acids. V lost 3 bases to trimming and J lost 15 bases; unmatched junction nucleotides: 8.

The V gene is TRBV18, the J gene TRBJ2-3; TRBD1 matches at 8 bases. The TCR comes from a man between 18 and 35 years old in good health and CMV-seronegative. Input material: PBMCs. The CDR3 is CASSPGDRGQYF. CDR3 DNA sequence: TGTGCCAGCTCACCGGGAGACAGGGGTCAATATTTT. Drawing the rest from reference TRBV18 and TRBJ2-3, the complete variable domain is NAGVMQNPRHLVRRRGQEARLRCSPMKGHSHVYWYRQLPEEGLKFMVYLQKENIIDESGMPKERFSAEFPKEGPSILRIQQVVRGDSAAYFCASSPGDRGQYFGPGTRLTVL.